This entry concerns a single TCR beta chain. This entry belongs to a study of blood T cell repertoires in COVID-19. Background on the study: Sources were T cells, B-cell-depleted T cells, or PBMCs; the material itself was cDNA or gDNA.

Per the authors' pipeline: Amplification from reference gene primers served as the basis for estimated nucleated cell counts. This table comes from immunoSEQ multiplex PCR, and its TCRdb copy is limited to in-frame clones, with some not included. D and trimming come from the DNA, and the V and J calls and clone size come from that table. Of over 90,000 clones detected, about 91% appear once; the ten largest clones hold about 3.9%. Germline V lookup: CDR1 MNHNY, CDR2 SVGAGI (reference sequence). Germline trimming cut 6 bases from V and 6 bases from J; bases unmatched to any gene: 3. The length of the CDR3 is 14 residues.

This chain uses TRBV6-6 with TRBJ2-1; TRBD1 matches at 12 bases. The sequencing sample was made of peripheral blood. The origin of this receptor is a man aged 18 to 29 with acute or convalescent COVID-19. DNA of the CDR3: TGTGCCAGCAGCCCGGGACAGGGGGCCAATGAGCAGTTCTTC. Its protein product is CASSPGQGANEQFF.